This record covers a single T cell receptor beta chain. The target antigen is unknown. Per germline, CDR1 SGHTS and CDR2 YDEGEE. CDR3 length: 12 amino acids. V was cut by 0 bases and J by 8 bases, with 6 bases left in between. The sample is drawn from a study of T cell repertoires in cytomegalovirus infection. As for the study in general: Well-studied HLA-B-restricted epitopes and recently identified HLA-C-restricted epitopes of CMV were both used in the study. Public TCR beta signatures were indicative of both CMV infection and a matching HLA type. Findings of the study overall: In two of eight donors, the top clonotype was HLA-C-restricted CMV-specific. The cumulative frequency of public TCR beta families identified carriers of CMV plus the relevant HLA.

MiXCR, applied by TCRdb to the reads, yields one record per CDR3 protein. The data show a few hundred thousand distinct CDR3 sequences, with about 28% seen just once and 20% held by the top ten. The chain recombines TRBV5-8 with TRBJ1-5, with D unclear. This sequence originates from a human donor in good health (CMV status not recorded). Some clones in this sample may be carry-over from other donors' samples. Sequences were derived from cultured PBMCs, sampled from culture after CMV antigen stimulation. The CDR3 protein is CASSLDWEPQHF. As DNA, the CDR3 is TGTGCCAGCAGCTTGGATTGGGAGCCCCAGCATTTT.